The 24 T cell receptor beta chains below all came from one sample that was sequenced in a study of cytomegalovirus exposure and HLA in healthy donors. Both 60 Vbeta primers and 13 Jbeta primers went into the PCR. TCRdb's table, derived via immunoSEQ multiplex PCR, lists solely in-frame clones and lacks some. The sample has more than 100,000 clones, roughly 79% seen once. Sequencing input: PBMCs. These receptors were collected from a man aged 45 to 65 in good health and CMV-seropositive.

The chain has TRBV19 and TRBJ2-7, with D possibly being TRBD2 (7 bases). V lost 5 bases and J 6 bases, leaving 20 bases between the germline ends. The germline V gene has CDR1 LNHDA and CDR2 SQIVND (reference sequence). The CDR3 spans 15 residues. In nucleotides, the CDR3 is TGTGCCAGTAGTTCCCCGGGGGGCCTAGCCGGCGAGCAGTACTTC. It encodes CASSSPGGLAGEQYF.

The V and J genes are TRBV7-9 and TRBJ1-4, with 9 bases identical to TRBD1. The CDR3 contains 14 residues. V gave up 5 bases and J gave up 8 bases; unmatched junction bases: 6. Germline V gene data show CDR1 as SEHNR and CDR2 as FQNEAQ (reference sequence). In DNA, the CDR3 is TGTGCCAGCAGCCAGGGACAGGGCGACGAAAAACTGTTTTTT. It is translated as CASSQGQGDEKLFF.

The V and J genes are TRBV9 and TRBJ1-4; TRBD1 might be the D (5 bases). This CDR3 is built from 14 residues. CDR1 and CDR2 (germline): SGDLS, YYNGEE. The V and J ends lost 3 bases and 8 bases respectively, with 14 bases between them. This CDR3 reads CASSAGTISEKLFF. In DNA, the CDR3 is TGTGCCAGCAGCGCCGGGACTATAAGCGAAAAACTGTTTTTT.

This chain links TRBV6-1 with TRBJ1-5; D is ambiguous. Trimming removed 8 bases from V and 3 bases from J, with 11 bases in between. CDR3 length: 13 residues. Germline V gene sequence: CDR1 MNHNS, CDR2 SASEGT. The CDR3 DNA is TGTGCCAGCCTTGGCGGCTACAATCAGCCCCAGCATTTT. This translates into CASLGGYNQPQHF.

V usage is TRBV5-4 and J usage is TRBJ1-4, with D possibly TRBD1 on 6 matching bases. This CDR3 is 14 amino acids long. Germline V lookup: CDR1 SGHNT, CDR2 YYREEE (reference sequence). V was cut by 0 bases and J by 8 bases, with 11 bases left in between. CDR3 amino acids: CASSLDRDREKLFF. The CDR3 coding sequence is TGTGCCAGCAGCTTGGACAGGGATCGGGAAAAACTGTTTTTT.

J is TRBJ2-2 and V is TRBV30; D is unresolved. Germline lookup yields CDR1 GTSNPN and CDR2 SVGIG (reference sequence). Trimming cost V 0 bases and J 3 bases, with 11 bases left between them. The CDR3 covers 15 residues. CDR3: CAWSVLGWDTGELFF. In nucleotides, the CDR3 is TGTGCCTGGAGTGTACTCGGGTGGGACACCGGGGAGCTGTTTTTT. Drawing the rest from reference TRBV30 and TRBJ2-2, the complete variable domain is SQTIHQWPATLVQPVGSPLSLECTVEGTSNPNLYWYRQAAGRGLQLLFYSVGIGQISSEVPQNLSASRPQDRQFILSSKKLLLSDSGFYLCAWSVLGWDTGELFFGEGSRLTVL.

This chain links TRBV7-8 with TRBJ1-5; TRBD1 aligns across 10 bases. V shed 4 bases and J 2 bases; nucleotides not matched to a gene: 17. The CDR3 contains 20 residues. Germline assignment: CDR1 SGHVS and CDR2 FQNEAQ. As DNA, the CDR3 is TGTGCCAGCAGCTCCGACCGGGTCCGACAGGGGGCCGGTGGCAATCAGCCCCAGCATTTT. It yields the protein CASSSDRVRQGAGGNQPQHF.

The CDR3 loop reads CSVDPQGGTETQYF. The CDR3 DNA sequence: TGCAGCGTTGACCCCCAGGGAGGAACAGAGACCCAGTACTTC. V and J are TRBV29-1 and TRBJ2-5; D possibly corresponds to TRBD2 (6 bases). The germline V and J ends were trimmed by 3 bases and 4 bases, with 15 bases remaining between them. The germline V gene encodes CDR1 SQVTM and CDR2 ANQGSEA. This CDR3 spans 14 amino acids.

The chain joins TRBV27 to TRBJ2-3; TRBD1 matches 7 bases. After removal of 5 bases from V and 2 bases from J, the junction contained 10 bases not matched to a gene. The CDR3 is 16 amino acids. Germline V gene sequence: CDR1 MNHEY, CDR2 SMNVEV (reference sequence). As DNA, the CDR3 is TGTGCCAGCAGTAGAATGGCAGGGGGAGTCACAGATACGCAGTATTTT. Encoded protein: CASSRMAGGVTDTQYF.

This clone has only one observation. The chain links TRBV6-1 to TRBJ2-7; maybe TRBD1 (6 bases). V was pared by 3 bases and J by 2 bases, with 8 bases between. Germline-derived CDR1 and CDR2 are MNHNS and SASEGT. The CDR3 consists of 13 residues. This CDR3 is CASSDGQTYEQYF. The CDR3 bases are TGTGCCAGCAGTGATGGACAGACCTACGAGCAGTACTTC.

The J gene is TRBJ1-1, the V gene TRBV14; D is uncertain. This CDR3 contains 15 residues. Germline CDR1 reads SGHDN; CDR2 reads FVKESK. The V end lost 0 bases, the J end lost 6 bases, and 14 bases lay between the germline ends. The CDR3 here is CASSQDRGWMSEAFF. The DNA of the CDR3 is TGTGCCAGCAGCCAAGATAGAGGGTGGATGTCTGAAGCTTTCTTT.

The chain uses TRBV28 and TRBJ2-1; D possibly corresponds to TRBD2 (6 bases). Germline V gene lookup returns CDR1 MDHEN and CDR2 SYDVKM. The V and J ends lost 3 bases and 3 bases respectively, with 12 bases between them. This CDR3 region has 15 residues. The CDR3 here is CASSFPGGNYNEQFF. The CDR3 DNA follows: TGTGCCAGCAGTTTCCCCGGAGGGAACTACAATGAGCAGTTCTTC. Filled out from reference TRBV28 and TRBJ2-1, the complete variable domain reads DVKVTQSSRYLVKRTGEKVFLECVQDMDHENMFWYRQDPGLGLRLIYFSYDVKMKEKGDIPEGYSVSREKKERFSLILESASTNQTSMYLCASSFPGGNYNEQFFGPGTRLTVL.

The rearrangement links TRBV5-4 to TRBJ2-7; no clear D. The CDR3 has 11 residues. Germline V gene sequence: CDR1 SGHNT, CDR2 YYREEE (reference sequence). V was shortened by 3 bases and J by 3 bases, with 4 bases between the two germline ends. The DNA of the CDR3 is TGTGCCAGCAGCTCTAACTACGAGCAGTACTTC. It specifies CASSSNYEQYF.

The rearrangement joins TRBV18 to TRBJ1-5, with TRBD1 as a possible D gene (6 bases). CDR3 length: 15 residues. The V gene lost 5 bases and the J gene lost 1 base, with 12 bases spanning the gap. In germline, CDR1 is KGHSH, CDR2 LQKENI. Here the CDR3 reads CASSSSRGSNQPQHF. CDR3 DNA sequence: TGTGCCAGCTCATCGTCGAGGGGGAGCAATCAGCCCCAGCATTTT.

The chain carries TRBV6-5 and TRBJ1-1; 10 nucleotides line up with TRBD1. Germline CDR1 is MNHEY and CDR2 is SVGAGI. This CDR3 has 14 residues. V trimming: 5 bases; J trimming: 3 bases; junction bases outside the gene matches: 3. The CDR3 DNA sequence: TGTGCCAGCAGTAATGGACAGGGGGACACTGAAGCTTTCTTT. As protein: CASSNGQGDTEAFF.

The chain has TRBV30 and TRBJ2-2, with D tentatively TRBD2 (6 bases). The CDR3 sequence is 15 residues long. The V gene lost 0 bases and the J gene lost 3 bases, with 11 bases spanning the gap. Germline V lookup: CDR1 GTSNPN, CDR2 SVGIG (reference sequence). CDR3 loop: CAWSVGGKDTGELFF. In nucleotides, the CDR3 is TGTGCCTGGAGTGTTGGGGGGAAAGACACCGGGGAGCTGTTTTTT.

The chain joins TRBV4-2 to TRBJ1-4; 8 bases are shared with TRBD1. The J segment lost 4 bases and the V segment lost 4 bases, leaving 8 bases of the junction unmatched. This CDR3 is 16 amino acids long. The germline V gene has CDR1 LGHNA and CDR2 YNFKEQ. DNA for the CDR3: TGTGCCAGCAGCCCGAGACAGGGGTTCGGTAATGAAAAACTGTTTTTT. This codes for CASSPRQGFGNEKLFF.

The chain has TRBV7-7 and TRBJ2-3; perhaps TRBD2 as D (5 bases). This CDR3 comprises 13 residues. CDR1 SSHAT and CDR2 FNYEAQ come from the germline V gene (reference sequence). The V end was cut by 5 bases, the J end by 4 bases, with 10 bases between. The CDR3: CASSRSGADTQYF. CDR3 nucleotides: TGTGCCAGCAGCAGGAGCGGTGCAGATACGCAGTATTTT.

A note on this clone: At one of its ends the junction is not consistent with the germline gene, which may arise from a read error. The chain couples TRBV7-9 to TRBJ2-5; 8 bases match TRBD2. Germline values: CDR1 SEHNR, CDR2 FQNEAQ (reference sequence). The CDR3 extends over 16 amino acids. CDR3 protein: CSSSLVFQREQETQYF. CDR3 in DNA: TGTTCCAGCAGCTTAGTTTTTCAGCGGGAGCAAGAGACCCAGTACTTC. The variable domain in full, with the rest retrieved from reference TRBV7-9 and TRBJ2-5, is DTGVSQNPRHKITKRGQNVTFRCDPISEHNRLYWYRQTLGQGPEFLTYFQNEAQLEKSRLLSDRFSAERPKGSFSTLEIQRTEQGDSAMYLCSSSLVFQREQETQYFGPGTRLLVL.

In its sample, this clone was seen a few times. This rearrangement joins TRBV18 to TRBJ2-7, with 9 bases aligning to TRBD2. In germline, CDR1 is KGHSH, CDR2 LQKENI. The ends lost 1 base at V and 5 bases at J; junction bases unmatched: 0. This CDR3 has 13 amino acids. CDR3 DNA sequence: TGTGCCAGCTCACCACTAGCGGGGGACGAGCAGTACTTC. Translated, it gives CASSPLAGDEQYF.

This clone was detected only once. The rearrangement uses TRBV19 and TRBJ2-1, with D perhaps TRBD2 (5 bases). V was pared by 4 bases and J by 7 bases, with 8 bases between. CDR1 and CDR2 from the germline V gene are LNHDA and SQIVND (reference sequence). The CDR3 has 12 residues. The CDR3 sequence is CASSTSGNEQFF. CDR3 in DNA: TGTGCCAGTAGTACCTCGGGGAATGAGCAGTTCTTC.

This clone came up a few times. J is TRBJ2-2 and V is TRBV30, with 7 bases lining up with TRBD2. This CDR3 has 16 amino acids. V shed 3 bases, J shed 3 bases, and the junction held 10 bases outside the gene matches. Germline CDR1 is GTSNPN and CDR2 is SVGIG (reference sequence). The DNA for the CDR3 is TGTGCCTGGAGCGATGGACTAGTGCGCCACACCGGGGAGCTGTTTTTT. Translation gives CAWSDGLVRHTGELFF.

The chain joins TRBV6-1 to TRBJ1-5; 9 bases fit TRBD1. With 4 bases clipped from V and 4 bases from J, the junction kept 5 bases outside the gene matches. CDR3 length equals 15 residues. In germline, CDR1 is MNHNS, CDR2 SASEGT. CDR3 nucleotide sequence: TGTGCCAGCAGTGGCCCCGGGACAGGGAATCAGCCCCAGCATTTT. It is translated as CASSGPGTGNQPQHF.

The V call is TRBV28, the J call TRBJ2-6; D possibly corresponds to TRBD2 (5 bases). The length of the CDR3 is 17 residues. Trimming cost V 5 bases and J 0 bases, with 14 bases left between them. The V gene's germline CDR1 is MDHEN and CDR2 SYDVKM. CDR3 amino acids: CASSPVSGVSGANVLTF. The DNA for the CDR3 is TGTGCCAGCAGTCCTGTTTCCGGGGTCTCTGGGGCCAACGTCCTGACTTTC.